Below, 7 T cell receptor beta chains from the same sample are listed, as sequenced in a study of blood T cell repertoires in COVID-19. This table comes from immunoSEQ multiplex PCR, and its TCRdb copy is limited to in-frame clones, with some not included. The table has 60,000 to 75,000 clones, 83% seen once. The sample taken for sequencing was peripheral blood. The receptors were sampled from a human donor in a cohort sampled during active COVID-19.

This clone showed up just once. The chain recombines TRBV11-2 with TRBJ2-7, with unresolved D. This CDR3 comprises 15 residues. Trimming cost V 7 bases and J 0 bases, with 16 bases left between them. The V gene's germline CDR1 is SGHAT and CDR2 FQNNGV. In DNA, the CDR3 is TGTGCCAGCATCGGTAGCAAACTCGACTCCTACGAGCAGTACTTC. Its translation: CASIGSKLDSYEQYF.

This chain connects TRBV29-1 to TRBJ2-5; TRBD2 matches 9 bases. Germline loops: CDR1 SQVTM, CDR2 ANQGSEA. The V gene end was trimmed by 7 bases and the J gene end by 4 bases; junction bases not matched to a gene: 13. This CDR3 comprises 15 residues. The CDR3 region is CSAGGLAGGVETQYF. CDR3 DNA: TGCAGCGCCGGAGGGTTGGCGGGGGGGGTAGAGACCCAGTACTTC.

This clone was counted between two and nine times. The chain carries TRBV11-2 and TRBJ2-7; 9 bases match TRBD1. The CDR3 extends over 14 amino acids. CDR1 and CDR2 (germline): SGHAT, FQNNGV. J was trimmed by 5 bases and V by 1 base; bases with no gene match: 3. CDR3 sequence reads: CASSLAQGAHEQYF. The CDR3 DNA sequence: TGTGCCAGCAGCTTAGCACAGGGGGCCCACGAGCAGTACTTC.

The chain is built from TRBV5-6 and TRBJ1-6; D not resolved. CDR1 is SGHDT, CDR2 YYEEEE, per germline. This CDR3 contains 14 residues. The V end lost 0 bases, the J end lost 9 bases, and 10 bases lay between the germline ends. For the CDR3, the DNA is TGTGCCAGCAGCTTGGTGACGGCGGGTTCACCCCTCCACTTT. It is translated as CASSLVTAGSPLHF. Full variable domain (remainder filled in from reference TRBV5-6 and TRBJ1-6): DAGVTQSPTHLIKTRGQQVTLRCSPKSGHDTVSWYQQALGQGPQFIFQYYEEEERQRGNFPDRFSGHQFPNYSSELNVNALLLGDSALYLCASSLVTAGSPLHFGNGTRLTVT.

This clone was observed a handful of times. The CDR3 DNA follows: TGTGCCAGCGGGTTCGGACAGGGGGACGAGCAGTACTTC. This codes for CASGFGQGDEQYF. The gene calls are TRBV7-3 and TRBJ2-7; 10 positions match TRBD1. The CDR3 sequence is 13 residues long. CDR1 and CDR2 (germline): SGHTA, FQGTGA. The ends lost 8 bases at V and 5 bases at J; junction bases unmatched: 6.

The chain has TRBV2 and TRBJ1-2; D remains ambiguous. Trimming stripped 1 base from V and 6 bases from J, with 12 bases between. CDR1 is SNHLY and CDR2 is FYNNEI in the germline V gene. This CDR3 has 14 amino acids. CDR3 sequence (DNA): TGTGCCAGCAGTGAAGAGGTGGGTCGGGATGGCTACACCTTC. It translates to CASSEEVGRDGYTF.

This chain links TRBV30 with TRBJ1-5; no clear D. The V gene lost 2 bases and the J gene lost 5 bases, with 7 bases spanning the gap. The germline V gene encodes CDR1 GTSNPN and CDR2 SVGIG (reference sequence). The CDR3 spans 12 residues. CDR3 DNA sequence: TGTGCCTGGAGTTTTATCGATCAGCCCCAGCATTTT. Protein product: CAWSFIDQPQHF.